One TCR beta chain is described in this entry. In the study's own analysis: Reference gene primer amplification in the assay estimated nucleated cell counts. TCRdb keeps only in-frame clones here, not all; method: immunoSEQ multiplex PCR. V and J calls and clone size follow that table, whereas D and trimming were derived from the DNA. The profile shows a few hundred thousand clones, approximately 85% of them singletons. The data were taken from a study of blood T cell repertoires in COVID-19. Each participant's cohort was designated according to participant-reported clinical history. V gave up 3 bases and J gave up 4 bases, with 18 bases separating them. The CDR3 contains 16 residues. Germline values: CDR1 MDHEN, CDR2 SYDVKM.

This clonotype originated in a woman between 50 and 59 years old who had recovered from COVID-19. What was sequenced was PBMCs or T cells enriched from blood (not recorded which). The rearrangement links TRBV28 to TRBJ1-2, with D maybe TRBD1 (5 bases). The CDR3 region has the DNA TGTGCCAGCAGTTTTCCCGCGGCCGGGACTCGCTATGGCTACACCTTC. This encodes CASSFPAAGTRYGYTF.